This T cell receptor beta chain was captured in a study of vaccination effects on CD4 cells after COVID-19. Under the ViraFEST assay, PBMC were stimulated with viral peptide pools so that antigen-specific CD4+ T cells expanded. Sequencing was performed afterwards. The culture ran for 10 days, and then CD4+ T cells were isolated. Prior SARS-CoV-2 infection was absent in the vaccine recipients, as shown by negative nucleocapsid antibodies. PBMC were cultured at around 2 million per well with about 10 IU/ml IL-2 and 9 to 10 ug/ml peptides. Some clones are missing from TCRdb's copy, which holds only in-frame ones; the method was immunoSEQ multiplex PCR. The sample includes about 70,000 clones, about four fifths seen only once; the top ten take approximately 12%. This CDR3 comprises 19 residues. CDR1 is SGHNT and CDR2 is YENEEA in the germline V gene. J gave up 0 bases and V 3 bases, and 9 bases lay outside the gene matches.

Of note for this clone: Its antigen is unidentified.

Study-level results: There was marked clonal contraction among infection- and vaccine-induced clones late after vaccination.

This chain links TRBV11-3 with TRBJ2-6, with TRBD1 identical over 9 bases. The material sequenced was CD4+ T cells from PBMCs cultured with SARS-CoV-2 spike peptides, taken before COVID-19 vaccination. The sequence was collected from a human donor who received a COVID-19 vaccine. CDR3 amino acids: CASSFGTGLDPSGANVLTF. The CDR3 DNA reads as TGTGCCAGCAGCTTCGGGACAGGGCTGGATCCCTCTGGGGCCAACGTCCTGACTTTC.